A single T cell receptor (beta chain) is shown here with its context. This sample stems from a study of blood T cell repertoires in COVID-19. On the study more broadly: The samples span acute and convalescent COVID-19 from the United States, Italy and Spain.

Per the original methods: Estimated nucleated cell counts came from reference gene primer amplification. Produced via immunoSEQ multiplex PCR; TCRdb's table is partial and in-frame only. V and J calls and clone size are those listed in that table; D and trimming were worked out from the DNA. The sample holds hundreds of thousands of clones, around 90% seen once. This CDR3 is 17 amino acids long. Trimming at V came to 1 base and at J to 6 bases, leaving 14 bases not matched to a gene. Germline CDR1 is SGHTA and CDR2 is FQGNSA. The sequence derives from a man aged 80 or over with acute or convalescent COVID-19. Sequences were obtained from peripheral blood. The chain joins TRBV7-2 to TRBJ2-7; 8 bases line up with TRBD2. CDR3 residues: CASSLVRDRGGQSEQYF. The CDR3 nucleotides read TGTGCCAGCAGCTTAGTAAGGGACCGGGGGGGCCAGAGCGAGCAGTACTTC.